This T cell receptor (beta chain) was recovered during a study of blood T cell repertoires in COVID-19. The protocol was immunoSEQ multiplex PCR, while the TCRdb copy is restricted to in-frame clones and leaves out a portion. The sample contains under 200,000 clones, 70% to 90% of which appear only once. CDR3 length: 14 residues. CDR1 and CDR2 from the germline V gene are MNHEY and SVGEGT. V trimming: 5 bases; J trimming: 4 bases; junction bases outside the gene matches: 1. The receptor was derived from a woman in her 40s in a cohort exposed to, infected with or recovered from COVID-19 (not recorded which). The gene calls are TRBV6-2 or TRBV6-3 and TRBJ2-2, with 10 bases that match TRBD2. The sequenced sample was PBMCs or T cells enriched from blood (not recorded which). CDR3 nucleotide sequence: TGTGCCAGCAGTAGCGGGAGGGCCACCGGGGAGCTGTTTTTT. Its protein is CASSSGRATGELFF.